This T cell receptor beta chain was identified in a study of blood T cell repertoires in COVID-19. Study-level background: There were acute and convalescent COVID-19 samples, and they came from the United States, Italy and Spain.

Here immunoSEQ multiplex PCR was the method, and the copy in TCRdb shows in-frame clones only, minus some. The repertoire includes 210,000 or so clones, about nine tenths of them detected once, and 2% to 2.5% sits in the top ten. Per germline, CDR1 SGHDT and CDR2 YYEEEE. The J segment lost 2 bases and the V segment lost 2 bases, leaving 1 base of the junction unmatched. This CDR3 has 13 amino acids. The sequence was obtained from a woman in her forties or fifties with acute or convalescent COVID-19. V is TRBV5-6 and J is TRBJ2-7, with 7 bases aligning to TRBD1. The sample was peripheral blood. The CDR3 spells CASSFGQAYEQYF. DNA for the CDR3: TGTGCCAGCAGCTTCGGACAGGCCTACGAGCAGTACTTC.